The present TCR beta chain was sequenced within a study of beta chain features in type 1 diabetes. This clone was found a few times. Its specificity is not known. Researchers reported sorting CD4+ naive, central memory, regulatory and stem cell-like memory cells via CD45RO/CCR7/CD25/CD127/CD95/CD27. Study-level points and caveats: A pattern of fewer insertions and more deletions at VDJ junctions was seen in type 1 diabetes patients.

This CDR3 is built from 13 residues. V shed 1 base and J 8 bases; nucleotides not matched to a gene: 4. Germline-derived CDR1 and CDR2 are KGHSH and LQKENI. The entirety of the isolated RNA underwent reverse transcription, so expressed TCRB transcripts were sequenced. Assay used: immunoSEQ multiplex PCR; TCRdb lists only in-frame clones, some missing. The sample holds a few hundred thousand clones, over 12% seen once. The chain recombines TRBV18 with TRBJ1-1, with 7 positions matching TRBD1. Material for sequencing was naive CD4+ T cells from blood. This TCR derives from a young woman in good health. The CDR3 is CASSPQKDREAFF. For the CDR3, the DNA is TGTGCCAGCTCACCACAGAAGGACAGGGAAGCTTTCTTT.